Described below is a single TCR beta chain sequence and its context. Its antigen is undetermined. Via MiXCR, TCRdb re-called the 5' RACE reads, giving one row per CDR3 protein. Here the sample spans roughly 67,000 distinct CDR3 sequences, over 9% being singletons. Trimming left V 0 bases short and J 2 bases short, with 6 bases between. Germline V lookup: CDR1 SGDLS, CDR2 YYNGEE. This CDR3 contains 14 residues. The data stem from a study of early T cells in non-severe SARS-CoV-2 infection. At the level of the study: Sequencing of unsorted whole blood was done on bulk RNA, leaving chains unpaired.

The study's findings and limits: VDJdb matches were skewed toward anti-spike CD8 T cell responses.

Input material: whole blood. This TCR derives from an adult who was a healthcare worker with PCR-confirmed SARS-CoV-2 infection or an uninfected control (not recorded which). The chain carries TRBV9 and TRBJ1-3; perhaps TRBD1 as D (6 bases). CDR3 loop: CASSVAGAGNTIYF. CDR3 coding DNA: TGTGCCAGCAGCGTAGCAGGGGCTGGAAACACCATATATTTT.